The 16 T cell receptor beta chains presented below share a single source sample, sequenced in a study of T cells generated in artificial thymic organoids. These receptors have no identified antigens. Human HSPCs were combined with MS5 stroma expressing human DLL1. The seeding cells were CD34+CD3- hematopoietic stem and progenitor cells purified by FACS to remove T cells. Semi-nested PCR with reverse primers in the TRAC or TRBC constant regions amplified each chain separately. TCRdb recomputed calls from the 5' RACE reads with MiXCR, one row per CDR3 protein. This sample has under 10,000 distinct CDR3 sequences, with 20% to 30% found just once. Sequences were obtained from naive CD8+ T cells grown in artificial thymic organoids from cord blood stem and progenitor cells. Regarding subset: CD3+TCRalphabeta+CD8SP T cells; for blood, CD45RO-CCR7+ naive CD8+ T cells. These receptors came from a human donor who gave cord blood stem cells for thymic organoid culture, a cardiac surgery patient who gave postnatal thymus, or a blood donor (not recorded which).

This clonotype was found a few times. The gene calls are TRBV13 and TRBJ2-3; 9 bases agree with TRBD1. The CDR3 is made up of 15 amino acids. The trim removed 5 bases at V and 6 bases at J, leaving 9 bases unmatched. CDR1 and CDR2 from the germline V gene are PRHDT and FYEKMQ (reference sequence). As DNA, the CDR3 is TGTGCCAGCAGCACCTCGGGACAGGGCAGGGATACGCAGTATTTT. Translated, it gives CASSTSGQGRDTQYF.

Relative to its sample, this clonotype is medium-sized. This chain joins TRBV21-1 and TRBJ1-2; TRBD1, the table's D call, lacks a check against the DNA. TRBV21-1 is annotated as a pseudogene. The CDR3 totals 16 residues. The CDR3 sequence: CASSPPPGQLPYGYTF. For the CDR3, the DNA is TGTGCCAGCAGCCCCCCCCCGGGACAGCTTCCCTATGGCTACACCTTC.

This clonotype was observed a few times. This sequence joins TRBV24-1 and TRBJ2-7, with 8 bases lining up with TRBD1. The V segment lost 7 bases and the J segment 0 bases; nucleotides outside the gene matches: 10. Germline CDR1 KGHDR, CDR2 SFDVKD. This CDR3 region has 16 residues. The CDR3 is CATSPWGDRSSYEQYF. CDR3 nucleotides: TGTGCCACCAGCCCCTGGGGGGACAGGAGCTCCTACGAGCAGTACTTC.

The chain employs TRBV6-2 or TRBV6-3 and TRBJ2-3, with TRBD2 as a possible D gene (6 bases). Deletions cut 8 bases from V and 5 bases from J, with 20 bases between. CDR1 is MNHEY, CDR2 SVGEGT, per germline. The CDR3 extends over 15 amino acids. Here the CDR3 reads CASLSWDSRVDTQYF. The CDR3 DNA is TGTGCCAGCTTATCCTGGGACTCTCGGGTAGATACGCAGTATTTT.

The chain uses TRBV25-1 and TRBJ2-5; no firm D call. The CDR3 is 12 residues long. V lost 1 base and J lost 4, with 4 bases in between. Looked up from germline, CDR1 is MGHDK and CDR2 is SYGVNS. The CDR3 loop is CASSEWVETQYF. CDR3 bases: TGTGCCAGCAGTGAATGGGTAGAGACCCAGTACTTC.

This clonotype turned up a few times. V is TRBV5-6 and J is TRBJ1-2, with D perhaps matching TRBD1 (5 bases). This CDR3 has 14 residues. Trimming shortened V by 6 bases and J by 8 bases, and 20 bases separated the two germline ends. CDR1 and CDR2 (germline): SGHDT, YYEEEE. CDR3 sequence (DNA): TGTGCCAGCATCTTATCACCCAGGGAGGGCGGCTACACCTTC. Translating gives CASILSPREGGYTF.

The rearrangement links TRBV6-6 to TRBJ2-1; D is unresolved. This CDR3 is built from 12 residues. Trimming took 5 bases from V and 10 from J, leaving 12 bases between them. CDR1 is MNHNY, CDR2 SVGAGI, per germline (reference sequence). The CDR3 loop reads CASSPPKSEQFF. In DNA, the CDR3 is TGTGCCAGCAGTCCCCCTAAAAGCGAGCAGTTCTTC.

This clonotype occurred a few times. J is TRBJ2-3 and V is TRBV4-3; no clear D gene. The V gene's germline CDR1 is LGHNA and CDR2 YSLEER. This CDR3 comprises 15 residues. The V and J ends lost 0 bases and 4 bases respectively, with 11 bases between them. DNA of the CDR3: TGCGCCAGCAGCCAAGATAAGGTTCGGCCAGATACGCAGTATTTT. Translation gives CASSQDKVRPDTQYF.

This clonotype was found a few times. The chain recombines TRBV4-3 with TRBJ2-5; D is ambiguous. The V gene lost 1 base and the J gene lost 0 bases, with 9 bases spanning the gap. CDR1 and CDR2 from the germline V gene are LGHNA and YSLEER. The CDR3 contains 15 residues. CDR3 sequence reads: CASSQGTEYQETQYF. CDR3 nucleotide sequence: TGCGCCAGCAGCCAAGGGACGGAGTACCAAGAGACCCAGTACTTC.

In its sample, this clonotype ranks as medium-sized (0.01 to 0.1%). V and J are TRBV5-1 and TRBJ1-2; D is perhaps TRBD1 (5 bases). V was pared by 0 bases and J by 5 bases, with 11 bases between. The CDR3 is 14 residues long. Germline CDR1 reads SGHRS; CDR2 reads YFSETQ. CDR3 DNA: TGCGCCAGCAGCTTGGCCCCAGGGAGGTATGGCTACACCTTC. Its protein product is CASSLAPGRYGYTF.

Notes on this clonotype: A junction end diverges from the germline sequence, so it may reflect a read error. The chain employs TRBV4-2 and TRBJ1-6; D uncertain. The CDR3 covers 16 residues. The V gene's germline CDR1 is LGHNA and CDR2 YNFKEQ. The DNA of the CDR3 is TGTGCCAGCAGCCAAATGACGGGGATGGGTAATTCGCCCCTCCACTTT. Encoded protein: CASSQMTGMGNSPLHF.

V is TRBV3-1 and J is TRBJ1-4; D remains unclear. The CDR3 has 13 amino acids. Germline-derived CDR1 and CDR2 are LGHDT and YNNKEL (reference sequence). Trimming took off 1 base at V and 8 bases at J, with 8 bases between the two ends. CDR3 in amino acids: CASSQGQAEKLFF. The CDR3 nucleotides read TGTGCCAGCAGCCAAGGGCAGGCCGAAAAACTGTTTTTT.

The chain is built from TRBV5-1 and TRBJ2-7; possibly TRBD1 for D (6 bases). In germline, CDR1 is SGHRS, CDR2 YFSETQ. The CDR3 runs to 14 residues. Trimming shortened V by 0 bases and J by 2 bases, and 9 bases separated the two germline ends. CDR3: CASSLVTGTYEQYF. The CDR3 DNA reads as TGCGCCAGCAGCTTGGTTACAGGGACCTACGAGCAGTACTTC. Looking up the rest from reference TRBV5-1 and TRBJ2-7 gives the full variable domain: KAGVTQTPRYLIKTRGQQVTLSCSPISGHRSVSWYQQTPGQGLQFLFEYFSETQRNKGNFPGRFSGRQFSNSRSEMNVSTLELGDSALYLCASSLVTGTYEQYFGPGTRLTVT.

This chain connects TRBV12-3 or TRBV12-4 to TRBJ1-1, with D possibly TRBD1 on 5 matching bases. Trimming cost V 4 bases and J 0 bases, with 9 bases left between them. This CDR3 contains 14 residues. The CDR3 spells CASSSGLLNTEAFF. CDR3 DNA: TGTGCCAGCAGTTCGGGACTTTTGAACACTGAAGCTTTCTTT.

This clonotype is medium-sized. The J gene is TRBJ2-3, the V gene TRBV4-1; 8 bases agree with TRBD1. V shed 1 base and J 2 bases; nucleotides not matched to a gene: 5. The CDR3 has 16 amino acids. Germline CDR1 is MGHRA and CDR2 is YSYEKL. CDR3 bases: TGCGCCAGCAGCCAAGTAGGGGACAGGTTCACAGATACGCAGTATTTT. Translating gives CASSQVGDRFTDTQYF.

By share, this clonotype ranks as medium-sized. V usage is TRBV11-2 and J usage is TRBJ2-5; D could derive from TRBD1 or TRBD2 (6 bases each). The length of the CDR3 is 15 residues. Germline CDR1 SGHAT, CDR2 FQNNGV. With 5 bases removed from V and 7 bases from J, the gap between germline ends came to 20 bases. The CDR3 loop is CASSARDTDSGTQYF. In DNA form, the CDR3 reads TGTGCCAGCAGCGCGCGGGACACAGACTCGGGGACCCAGTACTTC.